These T cell receptor beta chains were read from a single sample in a study of OX40 agonist ivuxolimab in advanced cancers. This table comes from immunoSEQ multiplex PCR, and its TCRdb copy is limited to in-frame clones, with some not included. The sample has 95,000 to 150,000 clones; around 90% are singletons. The specimen comprised CD4+ or CD8+ T cells sorted from blood, sampled in a trial of the OX40 agonist ivuxolimab. The receptors derive from an adult with an advanced solid tumor such as melanoma, head and neck, liver or kidney cancer. Both conserved end residues are trimmed from each CDR3. The order of the fields is V gene, CDR3 protein.

TRBV7-2 ASSTSGNTGELF
TRBV6-4 ASSDTVYNEQF
TRBV28 ASSSVGQGFYGYT
TRBV23-1 ASSGGEGVPEKLF
TRBV25-1 ASSGRRFAEQY
TRBV27 ASSLRWGGTTNEKLF
TRBV27 ASSLTSGRAGTDTQY
TRBV6-5 ASSYFRGGSTYEQY
TRBV5-5 ASSLLGPNTEAF
TRBV19 ASSRDRVNGNTIY
TRBV28 ASRGTSEGYEQY
TRBV9 ASSVDIAGVPDTQY
TRBV28 ASSLPQGLATEAF
TRBV9 ASSIKAAGFGMNTEAF
TRBV7-2 ASSPTGGNTIY
TRBV28 ASSFRDLQETQY
TRBV27 ASSPRTVTYEQY
TRBV9 ASSVPHDRALSYNEQF
TRBV7-3 ASSPPYATSGNKF
TRBV7-2 ASSLVGRTGAHEQY
TRBV28 AGGISGSIYEQF
TRBV12-5 ASGFGIPRYTEAF
TRBV7-9 ASSLIGYEQY
TRBV11-2 ASTLLAGGLYEQY
TRBV6-4 ASGDRAGLYDSNQPQH
TRBV7-9 ASNGGNTGELF
TRBV19 ASSIVGPREGRSYEQY
TRBV28 ASSTLGAGGNQPQH
TRBV19 ASSIAVRSSYNEQF
TRBV19 ASSIRGRAIYEQF
TRBV6-5 ASSYDSPKGGELF
TRBV5-1 ASSYGSHTEAF
TRBV9 ASSVHSGSTETQY
TRBV7-7 ASSLALVSGQETQY
TRBV9 ASSLGTSGTLYNEQF
TRBV18 ASSPGASSGANVLT
TRBV4-2 ASSQVVGERDTQY